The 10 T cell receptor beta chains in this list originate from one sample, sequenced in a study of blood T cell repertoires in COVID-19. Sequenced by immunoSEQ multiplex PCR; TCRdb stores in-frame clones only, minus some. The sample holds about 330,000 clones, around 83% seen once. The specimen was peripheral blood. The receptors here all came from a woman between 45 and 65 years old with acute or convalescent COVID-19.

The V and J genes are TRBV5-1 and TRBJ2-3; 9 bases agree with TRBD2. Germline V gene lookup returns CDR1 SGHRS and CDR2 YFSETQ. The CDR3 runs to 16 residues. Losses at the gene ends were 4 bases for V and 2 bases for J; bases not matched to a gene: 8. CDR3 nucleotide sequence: TGCGCCAGCAGCCTGTCGGGCGGGGGGGCCACAGATACGCAGTATTTT. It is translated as CASSLSGGGATDTQYF.

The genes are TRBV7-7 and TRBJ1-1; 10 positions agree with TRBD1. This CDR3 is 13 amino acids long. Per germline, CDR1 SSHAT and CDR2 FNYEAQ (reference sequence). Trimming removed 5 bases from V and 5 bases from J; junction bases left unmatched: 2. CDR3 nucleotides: TGTGCCAGCAGCCGGGACAGGGGTACTGAAGCTTTCTTT. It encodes CASSRDRGTEAFF.

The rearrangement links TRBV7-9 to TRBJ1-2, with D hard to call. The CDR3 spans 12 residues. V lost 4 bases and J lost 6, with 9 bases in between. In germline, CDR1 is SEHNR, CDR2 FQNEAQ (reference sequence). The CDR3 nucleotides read TGTGCCAGCAGCTCCTGGACTGATGGCTACACCTTC. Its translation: CASSSWTDGYTF.

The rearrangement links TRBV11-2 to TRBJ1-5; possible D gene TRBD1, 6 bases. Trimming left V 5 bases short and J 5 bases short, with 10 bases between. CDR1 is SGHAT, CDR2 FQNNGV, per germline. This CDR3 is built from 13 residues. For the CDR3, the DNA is TGTGCCAGCAGCAATAACAGGGATCAGCCCCAGCATTTT. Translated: CASSNNRDQPQHF. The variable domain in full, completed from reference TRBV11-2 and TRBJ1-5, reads EAGVAQSPRYKIIEKRQSVAFWCNPISGHATLYWYQQILGQGPKLLIQFQNNGVVDDSQLPKDRFSAERLKGVDSTLKIQPAKLEDSAVYLCASSNNRDQPQHFGDGTRLSIL.

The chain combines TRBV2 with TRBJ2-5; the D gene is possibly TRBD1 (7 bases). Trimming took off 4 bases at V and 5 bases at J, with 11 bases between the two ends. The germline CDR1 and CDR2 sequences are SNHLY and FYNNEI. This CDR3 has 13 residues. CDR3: CASSGQGGETQYF. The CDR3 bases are TGTGCCAGCAGTGGACAGGGAGGCGAGACCCAGTACTTC.

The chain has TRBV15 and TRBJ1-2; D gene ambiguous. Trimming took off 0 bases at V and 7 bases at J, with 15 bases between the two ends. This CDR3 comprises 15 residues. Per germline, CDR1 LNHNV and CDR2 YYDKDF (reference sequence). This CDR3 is CATSRDRAGSAGYTF. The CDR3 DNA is TGTGCCACCAGCAGAGATCGGGCGGGCTCGGCTGGCTACACCTTC.

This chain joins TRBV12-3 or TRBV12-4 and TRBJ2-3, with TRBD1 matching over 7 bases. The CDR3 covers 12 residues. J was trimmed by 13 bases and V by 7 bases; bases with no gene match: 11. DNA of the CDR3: TGTGCCAGCACCTTGGGCCAGGGGGTAAAGTATTTT. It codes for CASTLGQGVKYF.

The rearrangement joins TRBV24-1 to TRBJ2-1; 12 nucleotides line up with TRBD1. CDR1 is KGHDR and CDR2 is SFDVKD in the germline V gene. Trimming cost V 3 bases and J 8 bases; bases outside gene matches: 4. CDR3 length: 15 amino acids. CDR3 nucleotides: TGTGCCACCAGTGATGCGGGACAGGGGGCCCATGAGCAGTTCTTC. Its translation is CATSDAGQGAHEQFF.

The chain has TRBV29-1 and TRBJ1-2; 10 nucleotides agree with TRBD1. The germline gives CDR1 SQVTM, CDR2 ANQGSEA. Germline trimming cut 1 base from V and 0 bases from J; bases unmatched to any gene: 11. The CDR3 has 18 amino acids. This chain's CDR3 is CSVEGVWGTGDPNYGYTF. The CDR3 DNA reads TGCAGCGTTGAAGGGGTTTGGGGGACAGGGGACCCTAACTATGGCTACACCTTC.

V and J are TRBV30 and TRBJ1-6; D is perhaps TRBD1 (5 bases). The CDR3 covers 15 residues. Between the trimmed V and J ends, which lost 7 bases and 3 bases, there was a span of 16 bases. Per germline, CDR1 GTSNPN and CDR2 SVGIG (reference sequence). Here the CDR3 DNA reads TGTGCCTACGACCCGGGACTCCTCTATAATTCACCCCTCCACTTT. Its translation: CAYDPGLLYNSPLHF.